The present TCR beta chain was sequenced within a study of cytomegalovirus exposure and HLA in healthy donors. Findings and limits, study-wide: About 87% or about 30% of the time was how often most TCR beta V segments were productive, according to an earlier analysis. Using the classifier, cytomegalovirus status was reportedly diagnosed with high specificity and sensitivity.

CDR1 and CDR2 (germline): MDHEN, SYDVKM. Trimming removed 5 bases from V and 8 bases from J; junction bases left unmatched: 11. The CDR3 is 14 residues long. As concerns this clone: Its antigen is not known.

The PCR had 60 Vbeta and 13 Jbeta primers. Generated by immunoSEQ multiplex PCR, the TCRdb table keeps only in-frame clones and is missing some. The sample records fewer than 250,000 clones, 74% being singletons. Source material: PBMCs. This TCR came from a woman aged 25 to 39 in good health and CMV-seropositive. The chain combines TRBV28 with TRBJ1-2, with 7 bases lining up with TRBD1. The CDR3 sequence: CASSPRPGGTGYTF. The CDR3 region has the DNA TGTGCCAGCAGTCCCCGGCCAGGGGGGACCGGCTACACCTTC.